This T cell receptor (beta chain) appears in the sequencing data of a study of molecular identifiers for immune sequencing clone quantification. By share, this clonotype ranks as medium-sized. V lost 4 bases, J lost 2 bases, and 5 bases lay in between. The CDR3 has 12 residues. CDR1 is SGDLS and CDR2 is YYNGEE in the germline V gene. In TCRdb, the PCR reads were re-called with MiXCR into one record per CDR3 protein. Of about 9,700 distinct CDR3 sequences in the sample, approximately 19% were seen once. This TCR derives from a human donor in good health. Some libraries in this study had Jurkat cell RNA spiked in. Sequencing input: naive CD8+ T cells from blood, with Jurkat cell RNA spiked in. Indicated subset: FACS-sorted CD8+CD4-CCR7+CD45RA+ naive T cells. The chain uses TRBV9 and TRBJ2-3, with unresolved D. CDR3 bases: TGTGCCAGCAGCCAGCACACAGATACGCAGTATTTT. Its translation is CASSQHTDTQYF.